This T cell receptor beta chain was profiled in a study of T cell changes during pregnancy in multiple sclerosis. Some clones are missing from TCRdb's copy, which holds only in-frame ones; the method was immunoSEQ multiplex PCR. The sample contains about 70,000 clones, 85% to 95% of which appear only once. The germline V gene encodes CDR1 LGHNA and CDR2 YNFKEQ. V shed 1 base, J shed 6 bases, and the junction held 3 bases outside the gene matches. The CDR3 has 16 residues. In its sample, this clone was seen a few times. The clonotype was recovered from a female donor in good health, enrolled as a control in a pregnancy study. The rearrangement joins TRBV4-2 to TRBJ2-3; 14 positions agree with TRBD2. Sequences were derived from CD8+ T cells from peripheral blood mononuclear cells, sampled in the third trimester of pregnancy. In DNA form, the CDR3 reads TGTGCCAGCAGCCAAGGACTAGCGGGGGGGCCGGATACGCAGTATTTT. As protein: CASSQGLAGGPDTQYF.